Reported below is one T cell receptor (beta chain). Antigen unknown. This entry comes from a study of T cells in Graves' hyperthyroidism and ophthalmopathy. Study conclusions and caveats: The blood repertoire included most of the expanded thyroid clonotypes above 0.001.

Amplified regions were TCR beta CDR3 sequences from RNA transcripts. TCR CDR3 regions were first amplified by RT-PCR with HTBI primers. Each CDR3 protein gets one entry after TCRdb re-called the multiplex PCR reads with MiXCR. The data contain more than 45,000 distinct CDR3 sequences, about 49% of them singletons. At least 3 on the Clinical Activity Score was recorded for ophthalmopathy patients, who also had NOSPECS grade at least 4 and duration under 3 months. Investigators excluded patients with uncontrolled infection, other autoimmune disease, pregnancy or lactation. The CDR3 runs 14 residues. Germline trimming cut 3 bases from V and 7 bases from J; bases unmatched to any gene: 6. In germline, CDR1 is SGHNT, CDR2 YYREEE (reference sequence).

This sequence was found in a woman aged 25 to 39 with Graves' ophthalmopathy. Source material: blood. The rearrangement uses TRBV5-4 and TRBJ1-5; TRBD1 aligns across 8 bases. CDR3 bases: TGTGCCAGCAGCTCCCCGGGACAGGCACAGCCCCAGCATTTT. Encoded protein: CASSSPGQAQPQHF.